This is a list of T cell receptor beta chains from one sample in a study of beta chain features in type 1 diabetes. Here immunoSEQ multiplex PCR was the method, and the copy in TCRdb shows in-frame clones only, minus some. The table has 70,000 to 95,000 clones, 30% to 40% seen once. Sequencing was performed on stem cell memory CD4+ T cells from blood. The receptor set was obtained from a woman aged 18-35 years in good health. Both conserved end residues are part of each CDR3. Each record gives: V gene, CDR3 length, clone size, J gene, D gene, CDR3 DNA, CDR3 protein. D genes are given only for firm matches. The size field is filled for only some rows; it gives once, few, many or a size class.

>TRBV6-5|14|few|TRBJ2-7|-
TGTGCCAGCAGTGCCCGCGGGGAGAGAGGGGAGCAGTACTTC
CASSARGERGEQYF
>TRBV6-1|15|-|TRBJ2-7|TRBD2
TGTGCCAGCATCAGAGCGGGGCCAAGGTCCTACGAGCAGTACTTC
CASIRAGPRSYEQYF
>TRBV5-1|15|few|TRBJ1-5|-
TGCGCCAGCAGCTTGCTAGGGGGTCACGATCAGCCCCAGCATTTT
CASSLLGGHDQPQHF
>TRBV5-8|16|-|TRBJ2-7|TRBD1
TGTGCCAGCAGCTCCTCTTTGAGGGACAGTGCCTACGAGCAGTACTTC
CASSSSLRDSAYEQYF
>TRBV6-1|16|few|TRBJ1-3|-
TGTGCCAGCAGTGAGATATTGGCTTGGTCTGGAAACACCATATATTTT
CASSEILAWSGNTIYF
>TRBV5-1|14|-|TRBJ1-1|TRBD1
TGCGCCAGCAGCGCGGGACAGCTGAACACTGAAGCTTTCTTT
CASSAGQLNTEAFF
>TRBV7-2|14|-|TRBJ2-5|-
TGTGCCAGCAGCAACCGGGTTAACCGGGAGACCCAGTACTTC
CASSNRVNRETQYF
>TRBV6-1|13|-|TRBJ1-2|-
TGTGCCAGCAGGGACAGCCGGAACTATGGCTACACCTTC
CASRDSRNYGYTF
>TRBV7-2|16|few|TRBJ2-7|-
TGTGCCAGCAGCGTATTGGGACACCTTCTCTCCTACGAGCAGTACTTC
CASSVLGHLLSYEQYF
>TRBV28|15|many|TRBJ2-5|-
TGTGCCAGCAGTCCCCCGGGACGGCGGGGAGAGACCCAGTACTTC
CASSPPGRRGETQYF
>TRBV9|15|-|TRBJ2-3|TRBD1
TGTGCCAGCAGCAGCCTGGGACAGGGGATCTCTACGCAGTATTTT
CASSSLGQGISTQYF
>TRBV5-4|15|-|TRBJ2-7|TRBD1
TGTGCCAGCAGTCGCCAACAGGGGTTCTCCTACGAGCAGTACTTC
CASSRQQGFSYEQYF
>TRBV10-2|11|-|TRBJ2-5|-
TGCGCCAGCACGCAGGGGAAGACCCAGTACTTC
CASTQGKTQYF
>TRBV18|15|few|TRBJ1-3|-
TGTGCCAGCTCACCACCTATGAGCTCTGGAAACACCATATATTTT
CASSPPMSSGNTIYF
>TRBV13|15|-|TRBJ1-2|-
TGTGCCAGCAGCCTTAGAGGGGGAGCTAACTATGGCTACACCTTC
CASSLRGGANYGYTF
>TRBV12-5|16|-|TRBJ2-5|TRBD2
TGTGCTAGTGGTTACACCGGCGGGGGGCCAGCGGGGGCCCAGTACTTC
CASGYTGGGPAGAQYF